Below are 12 T cell receptor beta chains sequenced from a single sample in a study of CD8+ T cells in alopecia areata (dated by TCRdb to the late 2010s). The library was generated by the immunoSEQ multiplex PCR assay. RNA was extracted from all samples and reverse transcribed into cDNA, which served as template for TCR sequencing. TCRdb obtained this table from immuneACCESS and retained in-frame rearrangements with V and J assigned. These tables miss some clones; where compared with another copy, unresolved V genes account for less than half of the shortfall, and the remainder is unexplained. Recorded for this sample are about 220,000 clones; roughly 56% of them occurred a single time. The ten top clones hold 1.6% of the sample. In light of the paper, this sample's time point label describes: around 4 weeks on oral tofacitinib. The sample's treatment or condition label is to be understood as: oral pan-JAK inhibitor, 5-10 mg twice daily.

The source was CD4+ T cells sorted from blood, collected at week 4, from a patient treated with tofacitinib. Every receptor here comes from a human donor with alopecia areata.

This chain joins TRBV2 and TRBJ2-2; no definite D call. The CDR3 spans 14 residues. V dropped 8 bases and J dropped 0 bases, with 10 bases sitting between them. The germline V gene has CDR1 SNHLY and CDR2 FYNNEI. In DNA form, the CDR3 reads TGTGCCAGCCGGCGAGACGCGAACACCGGGGAGCTGTTTTTT. It specifies CASRRDANTGELFF.

J is TRBJ2-4 and V is TRBV23-1; D is uncertain. TRBV23-1 is an ORF for which the function is uncertain. The CDR3 totals 16 residues. V lost 3 bases and J 0 bases, leaving 12 bases between the germline ends. CDR3 loop: CASSQRVHLAKNIQYF. The CDR3 coding sequence is TGCGCCAGCAGTCAGCGTGTCCATTTAGCCAAAAACATTCAGTACTTC.

The rearrangement uses TRBV30 and TRBJ1-2; D not resolved. The CDR3 contains 13 residues. Trimming shortened V by 3 bases and J by 8 bases, and 16 bases separated the two germline ends. Germline V gives CDR1 GTSNPN, CDR2 SVGIG (reference sequence). In DNA form, the CDR3 reads TGTGCCTGGAGCGACCGGGGTGACGAAGGCTACACCTTC. Its translation: CAWSDRGDEGYTF.

The chain links TRBV6-5 to TRBJ2-1; 14 bases map to TRBD2. V was clipped by 4 bases and J by 7 bases; unmatched bases: 6. The CDR3 has 16 amino acids. Germline V gives CDR1 MNHEY, CDR2 SVGAGI. The CDR3 reads CASSSRLAGGRNEQFF. The CDR3 region has the DNA TGTGCCAGCAGTTCGAGACTAGCGGGGGGGCGAAATGAGCAGTTCTTC.

CDR3 sequence reads: CASSHSGVQGNYGYTF. DNA for the CDR3: TGTGCCAGCAGTCATAGTGGGGTACAGGGGAACTATGGCTACACCTTC. The chain carries TRBV9 and TRBJ1-2, with 7 bases matching TRBD1. Losses at the gene ends were 5 bases for V and 2 bases for J; bases not matched to a gene: 12. The germline V gene encodes CDR1 SGDLS and CDR2 YYNGEE. The CDR3 runs to 16 residues.

The V call is TRBV25-1, the J call TRBJ1-2; 9 bases line up with TRBD1. Germline trimming cut 5 bases from V and 7 bases from J; bases unmatched to any gene: 14. The CDR3 length is 16 residues. The germline V gene encodes CDR1 MGHDK and CDR2 SYGVNS. CDR3 amino acids: CASSPITGGAYSGYTF. CDR3 in DNA: TGTGCCAGCAGTCCGATAACAGGGGGCGCGTATTCTGGCTACACCTTC.

The gene calls are TRBV30 and TRBJ1-1; D gene ambiguous. The CDR3 runs 14 residues. V was shortened by 1 base and J by 1 base, with 10 bases between the two germline ends. CDR1 and CDR2 from the germline V gene are GTSNPN and SVGIG (reference sequence). CDR3: CAWSGTRWNTEAFF. CDR3 in DNA: TGTGCCTGGAGTGGTACCAGGTGGAACACTGAAGCTTTCTTT.

This clone was detected only once. The chain couples TRBV15 to TRBJ1-4, with no clear D. This CDR3 has 15 amino acids. The V end lost 1 base, the J end lost 3 bases, and 9 bases lay between the germline ends. In germline, CDR1 is LNHNV, CDR2 YYDKDF (reference sequence). As DNA, the CDR3 is TGTGCCACCAGCAGAGGAAACGGCCCTAATGAAAAACTGTTTTTT. Its protein product is CATSRGNGPNEKLFF.

This chain links TRBV2 with TRBJ1-5, with D possibly TRBD1 on 6 matching bases. Germline CDR1 SNHLY, CDR2 FYNNEI. The CDR3 sequence is 15 residues long. Trimming removed 6 bases from V and 3 bases from J, with 15 bases in between. The CDR3 spells CASRGSDRLNQPQHF. The CDR3 nucleotides are TGTGCCAGCAGGGGATCGGACAGACTCAATCAGCCCCAGCATTTT.

The chain uses TRBV19 and TRBJ1-2; D is perhaps TRBD1 (5 bases). This CDR3 spans 15 amino acids. V gave up 4 bases and J gave up 0 bases, with 12 bases separating them. Germline loops: CDR1 LNHDA, CDR2 SQIVND (reference sequence). CDR3 sequence: CASSTDSYANYGYTF. The CDR3 coding sequence is TGTGCCAGTAGTACCGACAGTTATGCTAACTATGGCTACACCTTC.

This clone showed up just once. This chain joins TRBV30 and TRBJ1-4; D is possibly TRBD1 (6 bases). With 3 bases removed from V and 7 bases from J, the gap between germline ends came to 12 bases. Germline V lookup: CDR1 GTSNPN, CDR2 SVGIG (reference sequence). This CDR3 is 13 amino acids long. CDR3 sequence reads: CAWSQGQGEKLFF. The DNA for the CDR3 is TGTGCCTGGAGCCAGGGGCAGGGTGAAAAACTGTTTTTT.

Here the CDR3 DNA reads TGTGCCATCAGTGAGGCTCAGGGTCCCCAGCATTTT. Translation gives CAISEAQGPQHF. The chain employs TRBV10-3 and TRBJ1-5, with D perhaps matching TRBD1 (5 bases). Germline-derived CDR1 and CDR2 are ENHRY and SYGVKD. Trimming left V 2 bases short and J 10 bases short, with 9 bases between. CDR3 length: 12 amino acids.